These T cell receptor beta chains were read from a single sample in a study of cytomegalovirus exposure and HLA in healthy donors. TCRdb's table, derived via immunoSEQ multiplex PCR, lists solely in-frame clones and lacks some. The sample yields 90,000 to 100,000 clones, approximately 71% seen once. The sequencing sample was made of PBMCs. The receptors shown here come from a female donor in good health and CMV-seronegative. Each CDR3 is given with its conserved first and last residue. The D gene is left open where the match is weak. The listing skips clone size in some rows; elsewhere it reads once, few, many or a size class.

CASSRRTEAFF	TGTGCCAGCTCCCGGCGGACTGAAGCTTTCTTT	-	TRBV28	-	TRBJ1-1	11
CASSRAGQVETQYF	TGTGCCAGTAGTAGGGCAGGTCAAGTTGAGACCCAGTACTTC	-	TRBV19	-	TRBJ2-5	14
CASRRTGMNTEAFF	TGTGCCAGCAGACGGACAGGAATGAACACTGAAGCTTTCTTT	once	TRBV6-4	TRBD1	TRBJ1-1	14
CATSVQGGTDTQYF	TGTGCCACTTCCGTACAGGGGGGGACAGATACGCAGTATTTT	-	TRBV28	-	TRBJ2-3	14
CASSWGVNTEAFF	TGCGCCAGCAGCTGGGGGGTGAACACTGAAGCTTTCTTT	few	TRBV5-1	-	TRBJ1-1	13
CASSLLVPEEGDGYTF	TGTGCCAGCAGTTTACTGGTGCCAGAAGAAGGGGATGGCTACACCTTC	-	TRBV28	-	TRBJ1-2	16
CASRIRTSGNEQFF	TGTGCCAGCAGGATACGGACTAGTGGCAATGAGCAGTTCTTC	few	TRBV27	TRBD2	TRBJ2-1	14
CASPPAGGNQPQHF	TGTGCCAGTCCCCCGGCAGGGGGGAATCAGCCCCAGCATTTT	-	TRBV19	TRBD1	TRBJ1-5	14
CASSAPGLAGGSSYNEQFF	TGCGCCAGCAGCGCTCCGGGACTAGCGGGTGGGAGCTCCTACAATGAGCAGTTCTTC	few	TRBV4-1	TRBD2	TRBJ2-1	19
CASSFSGAINNEQFF	TGTGCCAGCAGCTTCTCAGGGGCCATAAACAATGAGCAGTTCTTC	-	TRBV7-3	-	TRBJ2-1	15
CSVEVAGLNQPQHF	TGCAGCGTTGAGGTGGCAGGCCTCAATCAGCCCCAGCATTTT	-	TRBV29-1	-	TRBJ1-5	14
CASSLIGANSPLHF	TGTGCCAGCAGCTTGATAGGGGCCAATTCACCCCTCCACTTT	once	TRBV5-4	-	TRBJ1-6	14
CASSYLGTANNQPQHF	TGTGCCAGCAGCTACCTGGGGACAGCGAACAATCAGCCCCAGCATTTT	few	TRBV7-2	TRBD1	TRBJ1-5	16
CASSLGSRGDSPLHF	TGCGCCAGCAGCTTGGGAAGCAGGGGGGATTCACCCCTCCACTTT	-	TRBV5-1	TRBD1	TRBJ1-6	15
CASSPHGQGKWTQHF	TGTGCCAGCAGTCCCCATGGACAGGGGAAGTGGACCCAGCATTTT	-	TRBV28	TRBD1	TRBJ1-5	15
CASRQANYGYTF	TGCGCCAGCAGGCAGGCTAACTATGGCTACACCTTC	-	TRBV5-1	-	TRBJ1-2	12
CASSPRTGEIGKLFF	TGTGCCAGCAGTCCCCGGACAGGGGAGATAGGAAAACTGTTTTTT	few	TRBV28	TRBD1	TRBJ1-4	15
CAISGPDSKSYNEQFF	TGTGCCATCAGTGGCCCCGACAGCAAATCCTACAATGAGCAGTTCTTC	once	TRBV10-3	-	TRBJ2-1	16
CASSFLVATGELFF	TGTGCCAGCAGCTTTCTAGTTGCCACCGGGGAGCTGTTTTTT	-	TRBV11-2	-	TRBJ2-2	14
CASSQTGQVTDTQYF	TGTGCCAGCAGCCAGACGGGACAGGTTACAGATACGCAGTATTTT	-	TRBV4-2	TRBD1	TRBJ2-3	15